One sample yielded the 8 T cell receptor beta chains listed below, sequenced in a study of blood T cell repertoires in COVID-19. TCRdb's table, derived via immunoSEQ multiplex PCR, lists solely in-frame clones and lacks some. This sample yields under 400,000 clones, of which more than 75% are seen a single time; more than 9% belongs to the top ten. Sequencing was performed on peripheral blood. Source of these receptors: a woman under 40 with COVID-19, enrolled during active disease.

This sequence joins TRBV25-1 and TRBJ2-7, with D tentatively TRBD2 (5 bases). The CDR3 covers 15 residues. The V and J ends lost 1 base and 0 bases respectively, with 10 bases between them. Germline CDR1 is MGHDK and CDR2 is SYGVNS. CDR3 coding DNA: TGTGCCAGCAGTGAATTCGAGACTATCTCCTACGAGCAGTACTTC. It yields the protein CASSEFETISYEQYF.

The chain has TRBV10-3 and TRBJ2-7; 8 bases are a match to TRBD1. This CDR3 contains 15 residues. The V and J ends lost 0 bases and 1 base, in that order; junction bases with no gene match: 2. The germline V gene has CDR1 ENHRY and CDR2 SYGVKD. The CDR3 reads CAISESRTGSYEQYF. Here the CDR3 DNA reads TGTGCCATCAGTGAGTCCAGGACAGGGTCCTACGAGCAGTACTTC.

This clone was recorded only once. The chain joins TRBV11-2 to TRBJ1-1; 8 nucleotides align to TRBD1. The CDR3 contains 15 residues. V was clipped by 4 bases and J by 1 base; unmatched bases: 5. In germline, CDR1 is SGHAT, CDR2 FQNNGV. As DNA, the CDR3 is TGTGCCAGCAGCTCGGCGGGACAGGCGAACACTGAAGCTTTCTTT. This codes for CASSSAGQANTEAFF. Variable domain in full (rest from reference TRBV11-2 and TRBJ1-1): EAGVAQSPRYKIIEKRQSVAFWCNPISGHATLYWYQQILGQGPKLLIQFQNNGVVDDSQLPKDRFSAERLKGVDSTLKIQPAKLEDSAVYLCASSSAGQANTEAFFGQGTRLTVV.

The rearrangement links TRBV30 to TRBJ2-7, with a tentative D call TRBD2 (7 bases). V was pared by 2 bases and J by 3 bases, with 14 bases between. The germline V gene has CDR1 GTSNPN and CDR2 SVGIG (reference sequence). This CDR3 contains 14 residues. In DNA form, the CDR3 reads TGTGCCTGGAGTCCGCGGGGAGGGGGCTACGAGCAGTACTTC. Amino acids: CAWSPRGGGYEQYF.

This clone was observed once. The chain uses TRBV4-1 and TRBJ1-5; tentatively, D is TRBD1 (5 bases). Trimming removed 1 base at V and 3 bases at J, with 13 bases between. Germline V gene data show CDR1 as MGHRA and CDR2 as YSYEKL. CDR3 length equals 16 residues. The CDR3 nucleotides read TGCGCCAGCAGCCAAGGAAGGTCCAGGGACAATCAGCCCCAGCATTTT. Protein sequence: CASSQGRSRDNQPQHF.

The V and J genes are TRBV4-3 and TRBJ1-4; 8 bases match TRBD1. Germline-derived CDR1 and CDR2 are LGHNA and YSLEER. V gave up 4 bases and J gave up 7 bases; unmatched junction bases: 14. The CDR3 is 17 amino acids. CDR3 nucleotides: TGCGCCAGCAGCCGGACTTACCACAGGGGGTCGGGTGAAAAACTGTTTTTT. As protein: CASSRTYHRGSGEKLFF.

The gene calls are TRBV19 and TRBJ1-5, with D perhaps matching TRBD1 (5 bases). This CDR3 is built from 14 residues. In germline, CDR1 is LNHDA, CDR2 SQIVND (reference sequence). V was shortened by 3 bases and J by 7 bases, with 13 bases between the two germline ends. In DNA form, the CDR3 reads TGTGCCAGTAGTATCCCCAGGGCACGGCAGCCCCAGCATTTT. Protein product: CASSIPRARQPQHF.

The V and J genes are TRBV7-9 and TRBJ1-1; 10 bases agree with TRBD1. CDR3 length: 17 residues. CDR1 is SEHNR and CDR2 is FQNEAQ in the germline V gene (reference sequence). The J segment lost 5 bases and the V segment lost 4 bases, leaving 13 bases of the junction unmatched. The DNA of the CDR3 is TGTGCCAGCAGCTCGCTAGACAGGGGGCCGTATGGGACTGAAGCTTTCTTT. It is translated as CASSSLDRGPYGTEAFF.